The sequence of this TCR beta chain was determined in a study of T cell responses to AZD1222 COVID-19 vaccine. Overall study: Investigators merged groups given second doses at roughly 4 or roughly 12 weeks.

In regard to this clone: Its antigen is not known.

Overall study findings and caveats: Donors skewed white British and female; clonal diversity was possibly underestimated. Spike was spanned by vaccine-associated CD4 TCRs, which were dominant at 160-218 and 743-854. Spike-specific TCRs gained breadth and depth after people received two AZD1222 doses.

Sequenced by immunoSEQ multiplex PCR; TCRdb stores in-frame clones only, minus some. The sample includes fewer than 200,000 clones, 90% to 95% seen only once; the top ten take around 3%. CDR1 is LNHDA, CDR2 SQIVND, per germline (reference sequence). CDR3 length: 15 amino acids. The V end lost 2 bases, the J end lost 0 bases, and 9 bases lay between the germline ends. The source was peripheral blood, collected on day 0 of AZD1222 vaccination. V and J are TRBV19 and TRBJ2-3, with D possibly TRBD1 on 6 matching bases. The clonotype originates from an adult in good health. In nucleotides, the CDR3 is TGTGCCAGTAGTATAATGGGGGCTAGCACAGATACGCAGTATTTT. It specifies CASSIMGASTDTQYF. Supplemented by reference TRBV19 and TRBJ2-3, the full variable domain reads DGGITQSPKYLFRKEGQNVTLSCEQNLNHDAMYWYRQDPGQGLRLIYYSQIVNDFQKGDIAEGYSVSREKKESFPLTVTSAQKNPTAFYLCASSIMGASTDTQYFGPGTRLTVL.